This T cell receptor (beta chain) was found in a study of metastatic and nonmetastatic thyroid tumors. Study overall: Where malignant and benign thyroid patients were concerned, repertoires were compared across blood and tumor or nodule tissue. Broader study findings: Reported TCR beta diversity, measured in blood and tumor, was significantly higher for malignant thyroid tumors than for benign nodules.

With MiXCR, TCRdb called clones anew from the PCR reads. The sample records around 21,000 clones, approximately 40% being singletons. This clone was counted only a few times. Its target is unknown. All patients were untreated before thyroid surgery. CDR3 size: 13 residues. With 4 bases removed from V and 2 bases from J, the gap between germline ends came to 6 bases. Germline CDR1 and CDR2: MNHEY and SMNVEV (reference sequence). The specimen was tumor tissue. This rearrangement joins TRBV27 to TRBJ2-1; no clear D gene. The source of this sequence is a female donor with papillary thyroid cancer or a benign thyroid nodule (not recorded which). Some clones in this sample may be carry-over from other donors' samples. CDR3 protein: CASSYGTYNEQFF. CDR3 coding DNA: TGTGCCAGCAGTTATGGAACCTACAATGAGCAGTTCTTC.